This TCR beta chain was observed in a study of T-cell memory formation after mild COVID-19. Looking at the study overall: In these data, TCR clusters were largely donor specific. Findings of the study overall: The main location of contracting CD4+ clones was CM and EM, and that of contracting CD8+ clones was EMRA.

TCRdb re-called the 5' RACE reads with MiXCR, one entry per CDR3 protein. Of about 400,000 distinct CDR3 sequences in the sample, roughly 15% were seen once. The junction had 19 bases not matched to a gene; V was cut back by 5 bases and J by 6 bases. The CDR3 runs to 19 residues. Germline assignment: CDR1 MNHEY and CDR2 SVGAGI. This clonotype has only a few counts. Its antigen is not identified. The gene calls are TRBV6-5 and TRBJ1-4; 9 bases map to TRBD1. The origin of this receptor is a man younger than 35 who had mild COVID-19 (a few samples of this study predate the infection). Cell type and time point are not known. Sample: PBMCs or a T cell subset sorted from them (not recorded which). CDR3 amino acids: CASSRRTGTGWKAYEKLFF. The CDR3 coding sequence is TGTGCCAGCAGTCGAAGGACCGGGACAGGGTGGAAAGCGTATGAAAAACTGTTTTTT.